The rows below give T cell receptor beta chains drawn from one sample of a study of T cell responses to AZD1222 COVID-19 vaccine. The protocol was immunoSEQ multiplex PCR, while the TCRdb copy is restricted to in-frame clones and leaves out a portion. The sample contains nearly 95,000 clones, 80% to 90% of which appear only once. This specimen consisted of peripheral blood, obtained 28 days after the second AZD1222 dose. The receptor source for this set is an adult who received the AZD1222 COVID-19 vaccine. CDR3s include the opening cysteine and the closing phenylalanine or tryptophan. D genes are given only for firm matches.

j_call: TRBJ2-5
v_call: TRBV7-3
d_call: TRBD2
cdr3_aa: CASSRDYTKETQYF

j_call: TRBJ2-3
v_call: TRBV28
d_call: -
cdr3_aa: CASSSRQGFSTDTQYF

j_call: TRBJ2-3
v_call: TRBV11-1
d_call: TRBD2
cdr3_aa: CASSRNSGGSTDTQYF

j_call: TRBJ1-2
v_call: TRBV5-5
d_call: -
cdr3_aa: CASSLVSGGYTF

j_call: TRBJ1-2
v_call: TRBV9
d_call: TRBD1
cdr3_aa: CASSVGGGQSNYGYTF

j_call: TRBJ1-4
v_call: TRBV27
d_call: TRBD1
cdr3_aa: CASSWAGTGYEKLFF

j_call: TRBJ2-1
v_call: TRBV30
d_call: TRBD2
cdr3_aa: CAWSPPGSGTYNEQFF

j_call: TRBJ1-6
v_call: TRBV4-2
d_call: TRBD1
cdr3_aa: CASSQPTGMGNSPLHF

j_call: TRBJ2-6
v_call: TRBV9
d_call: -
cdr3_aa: CASSVGLSGANVLTF

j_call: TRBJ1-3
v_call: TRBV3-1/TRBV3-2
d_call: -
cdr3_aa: CASSQDVAARNTIYF

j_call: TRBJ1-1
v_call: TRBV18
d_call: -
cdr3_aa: CASSPLRQGLNTEAFF

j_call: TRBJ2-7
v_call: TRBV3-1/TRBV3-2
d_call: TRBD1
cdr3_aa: CASSQYTGDMSYEQYF

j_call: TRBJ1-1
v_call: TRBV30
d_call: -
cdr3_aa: CAWEAGSNTEAFF

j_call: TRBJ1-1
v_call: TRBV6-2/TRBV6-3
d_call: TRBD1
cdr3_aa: CASSDPGQGITEAFF

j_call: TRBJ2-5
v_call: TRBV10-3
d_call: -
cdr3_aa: CAISESTHYGTQYF

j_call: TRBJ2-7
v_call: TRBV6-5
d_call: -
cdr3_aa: CASTPRAARLEQYF

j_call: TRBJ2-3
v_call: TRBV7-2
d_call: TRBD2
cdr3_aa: CASSRSGGGQYF

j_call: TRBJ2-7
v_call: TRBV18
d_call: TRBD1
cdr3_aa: CASSPQADPGTGGHEQYF

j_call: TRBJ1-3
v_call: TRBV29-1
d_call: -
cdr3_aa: CSVDSGAAGNTIYF

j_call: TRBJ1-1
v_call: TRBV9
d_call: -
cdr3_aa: CASSVASRTEAFF

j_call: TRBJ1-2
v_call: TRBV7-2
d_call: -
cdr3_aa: CASSLEATGNYGYTF

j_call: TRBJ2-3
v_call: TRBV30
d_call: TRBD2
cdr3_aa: CAWAGLAGVADTQYF

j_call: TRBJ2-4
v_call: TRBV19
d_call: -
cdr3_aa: CASSIGQGVKDIQYF

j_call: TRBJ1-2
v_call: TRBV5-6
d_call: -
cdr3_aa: CASSLGQGQSYGYTF

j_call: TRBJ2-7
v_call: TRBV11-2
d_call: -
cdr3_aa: CASSPGWVIDEQYF

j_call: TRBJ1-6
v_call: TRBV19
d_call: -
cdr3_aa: CASSMSVILNSPLHF